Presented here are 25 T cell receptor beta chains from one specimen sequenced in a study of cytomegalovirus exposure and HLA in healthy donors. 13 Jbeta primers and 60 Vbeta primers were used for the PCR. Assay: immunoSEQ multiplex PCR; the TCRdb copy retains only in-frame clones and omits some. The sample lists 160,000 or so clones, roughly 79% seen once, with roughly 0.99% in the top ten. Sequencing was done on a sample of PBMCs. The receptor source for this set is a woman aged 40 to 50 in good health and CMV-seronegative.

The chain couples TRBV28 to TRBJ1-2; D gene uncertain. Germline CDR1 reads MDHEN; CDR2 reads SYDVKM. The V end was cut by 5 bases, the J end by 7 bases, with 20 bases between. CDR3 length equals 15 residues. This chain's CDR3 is CASSPPQSLISGYTF. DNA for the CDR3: TGTGCCAGCAGTCCCCCACAGAGTCTTATAAGTGGCTACACCTTC.

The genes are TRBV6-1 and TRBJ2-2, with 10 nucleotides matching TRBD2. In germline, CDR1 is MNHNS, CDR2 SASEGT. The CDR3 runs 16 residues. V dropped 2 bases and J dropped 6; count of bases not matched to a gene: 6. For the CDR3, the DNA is TGTGCCAGCAGTGAATGGGTTAGCGGGAGGTCCGGGGAGCTGTTTTTT. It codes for CASSEWVSGRSGELFF.

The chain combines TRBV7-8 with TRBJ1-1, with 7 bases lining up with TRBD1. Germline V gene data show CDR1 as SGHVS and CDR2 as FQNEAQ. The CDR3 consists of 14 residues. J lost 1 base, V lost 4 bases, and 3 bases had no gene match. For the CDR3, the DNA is TGTGCCAGCAGCTCGGGACAGTGGAACACTGAAGCTTTCTTT. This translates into CASSSGQWNTEAFF.

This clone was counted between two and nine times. The CDR3 loop reads CASSDSSGTTDTQYF. Written as DNA, the CDR3 is TGTGCCAGCAGTGACTCCAGCGGGACCACAGATACGCAGTATTTT. This sequence joins TRBV6-4 and TRBJ2-3, with 7 positions matching TRBD2. The CDR3 spans 15 residues. J was trimmed by 2 bases and V by 0 bases; bases with no gene match: 2. Germline V gives CDR1 MRHNA, CDR2 SNTAGT.

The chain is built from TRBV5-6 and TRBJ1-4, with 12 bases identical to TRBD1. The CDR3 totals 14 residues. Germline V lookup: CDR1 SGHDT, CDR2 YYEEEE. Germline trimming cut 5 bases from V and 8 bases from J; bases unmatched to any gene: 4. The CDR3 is CASRGQGAGEKLFF. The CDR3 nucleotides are TGTGCCAGCAGGGGACAGGGGGCAGGGGAAAAACTGTTTTTT. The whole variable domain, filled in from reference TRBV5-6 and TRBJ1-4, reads DAGVTQSPTHLIKTRGQQVTLRCSPKSGHDTVSWYQQALGQGPQFIFQYYEEEERQRGNFPDRFSGHQFPNYSSELNVNALLLGDSALYLCASRGQGAGEKLFFGSGTQLSVL.

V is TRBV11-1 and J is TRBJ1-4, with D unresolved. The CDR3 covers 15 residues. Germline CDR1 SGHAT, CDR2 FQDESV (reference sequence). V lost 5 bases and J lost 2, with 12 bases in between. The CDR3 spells CASSLDSTTNEKLFF. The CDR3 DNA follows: TGTGCCAGCAGCCTTGACTCCACGACTAATGAAAAACTGTTTTTT.

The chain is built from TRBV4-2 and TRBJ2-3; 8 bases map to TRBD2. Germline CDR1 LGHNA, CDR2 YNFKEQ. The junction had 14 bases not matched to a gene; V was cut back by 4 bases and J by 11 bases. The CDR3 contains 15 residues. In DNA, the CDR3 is TGTGCCAGCAGCCCATCGGGGGGGCGCTACTCGGGGCAGTATTTT. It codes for CASSPSGGRYSGQYF.

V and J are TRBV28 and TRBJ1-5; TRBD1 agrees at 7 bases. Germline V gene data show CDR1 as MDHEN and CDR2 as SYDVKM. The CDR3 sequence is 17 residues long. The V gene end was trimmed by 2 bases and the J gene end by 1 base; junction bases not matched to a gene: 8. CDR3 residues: CASSLGSGQRSNQPQHF. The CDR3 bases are TGTGCCAGCAGTTTAGGTTCGGGACAGAGGAGCAATCAGCCCCAGCATTTT.

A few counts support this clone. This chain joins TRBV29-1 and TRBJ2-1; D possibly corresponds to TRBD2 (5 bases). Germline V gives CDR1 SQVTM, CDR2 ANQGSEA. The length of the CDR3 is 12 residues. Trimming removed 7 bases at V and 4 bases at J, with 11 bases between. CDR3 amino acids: CSGRTGYNEQFF. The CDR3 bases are TGCAGCGGGAGGACTGGTTACAATGAGCAGTTCTTC.

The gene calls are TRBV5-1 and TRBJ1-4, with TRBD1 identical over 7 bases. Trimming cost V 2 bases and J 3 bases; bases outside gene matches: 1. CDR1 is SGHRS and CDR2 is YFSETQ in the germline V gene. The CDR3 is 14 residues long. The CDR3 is CASSFGTANEKLFF. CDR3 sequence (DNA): TGCGCCAGCAGCTTTGGGACAGCTAATGAAAAACTGTTTTTT.

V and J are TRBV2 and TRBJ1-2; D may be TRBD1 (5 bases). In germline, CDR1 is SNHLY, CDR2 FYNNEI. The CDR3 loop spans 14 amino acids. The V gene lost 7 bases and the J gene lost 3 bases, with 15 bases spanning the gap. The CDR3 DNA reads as TGTGCCAGCACCCCGGGGGGGGAATACTATGGCTACACCTTC. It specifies CASTPGGEYYGYTF.

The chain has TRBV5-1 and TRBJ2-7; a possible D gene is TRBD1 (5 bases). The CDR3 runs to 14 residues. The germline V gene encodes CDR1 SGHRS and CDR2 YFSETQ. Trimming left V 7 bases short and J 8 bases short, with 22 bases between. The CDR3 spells CASQQGDLEDQQYF. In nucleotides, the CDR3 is TGCGCCAGCCAGCAAGGGGATTTAGAGGATCAGCAGTACTTC.

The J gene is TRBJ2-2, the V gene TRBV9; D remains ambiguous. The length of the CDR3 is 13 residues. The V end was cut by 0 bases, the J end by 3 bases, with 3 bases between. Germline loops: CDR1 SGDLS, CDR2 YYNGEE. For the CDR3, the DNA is TGTGCCAGCAGCGTAGCGGACACCGGGGAGCTGTTTTTT. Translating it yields CASSVADTGELFF. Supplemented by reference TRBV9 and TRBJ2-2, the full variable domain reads DSGVTQTPKHLITATGQRVTLRCSPRSGDLSVYWYQQSLDQGLQFLIQYYNGEERAKGNILERFSAQQFPDLHSELNLSSLELGDSALYFCASSVADTGELFFGEGSRLTVL.

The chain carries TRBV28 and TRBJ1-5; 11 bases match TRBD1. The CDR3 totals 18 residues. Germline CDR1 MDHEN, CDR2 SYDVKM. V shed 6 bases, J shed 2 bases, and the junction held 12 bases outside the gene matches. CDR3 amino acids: CASSSGQGAMGGNQPQHF. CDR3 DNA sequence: TGTGCCAGCAGCAGCGGACAGGGGGCGATGGGTGGCAATCAGCCCCAGCATTTT. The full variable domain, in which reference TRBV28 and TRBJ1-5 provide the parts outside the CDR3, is DVKVTQSSRYLVKRTGEKVFLECVQDMDHENMFWYRQDPGLGLRLIYFSYDVKMKEKGDIPEGYSVSREKKERFSLILESASTNQTSMYLCASSSGQGAMGGNQPQHFGDGTRLSIL.

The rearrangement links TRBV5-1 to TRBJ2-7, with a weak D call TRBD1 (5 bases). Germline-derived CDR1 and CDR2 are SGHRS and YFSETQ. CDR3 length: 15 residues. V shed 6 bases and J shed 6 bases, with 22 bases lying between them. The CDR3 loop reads CASTPSPQAQGEQYF. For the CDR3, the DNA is TGCGCCAGCACGCCCAGTCCCCAGGCCCAGGGCGAGCAGTACTTC. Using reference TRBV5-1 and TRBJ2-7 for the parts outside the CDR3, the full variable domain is KAGVTQTPRYLIKTRGQQVTLSCSPISGHRSVSWYQQTPGQGLQFLFEYFSETQRNKGNFPGRFSGRQFSNSRSEMNVSTLELGDSALYLCASTPSPQAQGEQYFGPGTRLTVT.

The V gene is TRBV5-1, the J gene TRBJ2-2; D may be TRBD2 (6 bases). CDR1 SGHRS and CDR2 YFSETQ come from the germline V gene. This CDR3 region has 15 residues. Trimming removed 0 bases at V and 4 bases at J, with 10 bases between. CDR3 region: CASSLGTTITGELFF. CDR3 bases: TGCGCCAGCAGCTTGGGGACTACAATCACCGGGGAGCTGTTTTTT.

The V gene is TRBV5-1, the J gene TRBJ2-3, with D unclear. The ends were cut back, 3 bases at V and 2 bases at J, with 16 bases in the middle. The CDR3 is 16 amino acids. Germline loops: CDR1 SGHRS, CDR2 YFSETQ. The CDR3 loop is CASSSGQPGFTDTQYF. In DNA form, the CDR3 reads TGCGCCAGCAGCTCAGGCCAACCTGGCTTCACAGATACGCAGTATTTT.

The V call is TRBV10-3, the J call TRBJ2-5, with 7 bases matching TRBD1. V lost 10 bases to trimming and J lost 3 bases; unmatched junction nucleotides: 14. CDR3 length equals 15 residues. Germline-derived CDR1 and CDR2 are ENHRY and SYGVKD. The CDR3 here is CATKGAGGQKETQYF. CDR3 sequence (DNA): TGTGCCACCAAGGGGGCAGGGGGTCAAAAAGAGACCCAGTACTTC.

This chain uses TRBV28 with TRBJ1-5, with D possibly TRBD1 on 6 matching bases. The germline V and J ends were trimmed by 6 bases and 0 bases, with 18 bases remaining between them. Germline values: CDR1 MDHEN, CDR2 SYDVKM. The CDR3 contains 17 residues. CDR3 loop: CASSPGQRTYSNQPQHF. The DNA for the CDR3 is TGTGCCAGCAGCCCAGGACAGCGCACTTATAGCAATCAGCCCCAGCATTTT.

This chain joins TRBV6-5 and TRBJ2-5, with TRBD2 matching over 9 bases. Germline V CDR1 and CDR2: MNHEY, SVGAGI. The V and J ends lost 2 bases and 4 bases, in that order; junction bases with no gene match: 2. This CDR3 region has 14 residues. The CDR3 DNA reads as TGTGCCAGCAGTTACGCGGGAGGGGCAGAGACCCAGTACTTC. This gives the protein CASSYAGGAETQYF.

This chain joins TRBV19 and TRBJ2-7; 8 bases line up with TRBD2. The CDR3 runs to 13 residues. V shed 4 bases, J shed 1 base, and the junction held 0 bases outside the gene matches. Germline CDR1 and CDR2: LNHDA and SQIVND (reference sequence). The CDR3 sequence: CASSTGGSYEQYF. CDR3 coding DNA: TGTGCCAGTAGTACGGGAGGGTCCTACGAGCAGTACTTC.

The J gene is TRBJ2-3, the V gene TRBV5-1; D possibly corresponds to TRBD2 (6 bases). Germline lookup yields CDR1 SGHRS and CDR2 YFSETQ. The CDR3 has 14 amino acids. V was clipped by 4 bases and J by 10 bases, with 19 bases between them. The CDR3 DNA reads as TGCGCCAGCAGCGAACCGACTAGTCGTAGGCCGCAGTATTTT. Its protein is CASSEPTSRRPQYF.

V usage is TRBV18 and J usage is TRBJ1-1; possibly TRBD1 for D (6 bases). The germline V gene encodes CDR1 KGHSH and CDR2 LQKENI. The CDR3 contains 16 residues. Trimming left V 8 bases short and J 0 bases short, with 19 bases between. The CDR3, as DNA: TGTGCCAGCACATCCGACAGGTTAAGCGTGAACACTGAAGCTTTCTTT. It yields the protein CASTSDRLSVNTEAFF.

The CDR3 loop is CASSLGGARVTDTQYF. The CDR3 coding sequence is TGTGCCAGCAGCTTGGGGGGAGCGCGTGTCACAGATACGCAGTATTTT. The V and J genes are TRBV7-9 and TRBJ2-3; D perhaps matches TRBD2 (6 bases). The V gene lost 3 bases and the J gene lost 2 bases, with 15 bases spanning the gap. CDR1 is SEHNR and CDR2 is FQNEAQ in the germline V gene (reference sequence). The length of the CDR3 is 16 residues.

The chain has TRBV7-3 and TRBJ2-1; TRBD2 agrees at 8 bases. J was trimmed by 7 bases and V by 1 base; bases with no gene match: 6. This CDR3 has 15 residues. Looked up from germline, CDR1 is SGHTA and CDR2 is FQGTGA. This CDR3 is CASSLKTGGPNEQFF. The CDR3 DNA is TGTGCCAGCAGCTTAAAAACGGGAGGGCCGAATGAGCAGTTCTTC.